This record concerns one TCR beta chain sequence. Using immunoSEQ multiplex PCR, the repertoire was profiled, and TCRdb retains in-frame clones only, with some absent. The data contain some 13,000 clones, 95% of them singletons. These data come from a study of technical replicates of blood from several donors. The material sequenced was PBMCs. This sequence was found in a human donor in good health.

CDR3 in DNA: TGTGCCAGCAGGACCTCCGGGACAGCTAACACCGGGGAGCTGTTTTTT. Amino acid sequence: CASRTSGTANTGELFF. This sequence joins TRBV5-6 and TRBJ2-2; TRBD1 aligns across 7 bases. Germline trimming cut 5 bases from V and 2 bases from J; bases unmatched to any gene: 9. CDR1 is SGHDT and CDR2 is YYEEEE in the germline V gene. This CDR3 has 16 amino acids.